The sequence of this TCR beta chain was determined in a study of response to subunit inactivated influenza vaccine. General study results and limits: Every seasonal influenza vaccination brings in few new T cells, the authors suggested.

This clonotype appeared many times. Its antigen is still unknown. TCRdb used MiXCR to reprocess the RT-PCR reads, holding one entry per CDR3 protein. Of about 700,000 distinct CDR3 sequences listed, approximately 15% were seen once; the top ten hold 6% to 7%. CDR1 is SEHNR and CDR2 is FQNEAQ in the germline V gene (reference sequence). The CDR3 has 15 amino acids. Trimming removed 5 bases at V and 9 bases at J, with 22 bases between. The V and J genes are TRBV7-9 and TRBJ1-1; D is ambiguous. Sample: PBMCs from blood, taken less than 15 days before vaccination. The TCR sequence derives from a man in his fifties who received an inactivated influenza vaccine. The CDR3 is CASSPAGSRVVKAFF. The CDR3 nucleotides read TGTGCCAGCAGCCCTGCGGGGTCGAGGGTTGTGAAAGCTTTCTTT.